What follows is one T cell receptor (beta chain) and its context. The target antigen is unknown. The protocol was immunoSEQ multiplex PCR, while the TCRdb copy is restricted to in-frame clones and leaves out a portion. Among 6,500 to 9,500 clones listed, approximately 80% were seen once. This entry is derived from a study of PD-1 blockade in classical Hodgkin lymphoma. Whole-study context: Nivolumab was given intravenously to patients at 3 mg/kg every 2 weeks.

Time point of the sample: cycle 4 day 1 (C4D1), after more than 5 weeks of nivolumab. All patients relapsed after autologous stem cell transplantation, and brentuximab vedotin exposure varied. From thawed PBMCs, CD8+ T cells were isolated by magnetic negative selection. There are 15 residues in the CDR3. V lost 0 bases and J 6 bases, leaving 14 bases between the germline ends. Germline V gives CDR1 ENHRY, CDR2 SYGVKD. Study-level findings and limits: CD4+ TCR diversity rose significantly by C4D1, and CD8+ TCR diversity did not.

The receptor comes from a human donor with classical Hodgkin lymphoma. The chain recombines TRBV10-3 with TRBJ1-2; D unclear. The sequences come from CD8+ T cells from blood, collected before the fourth cycle of nivolumab. The CDR3 nucleotides are TGTGCCATCAGTGAGTCGCCCGGAGGCCAGAATGGCTACACCTTC. Encoded protein: CAISESPGGQNGYTF.